Described below is a single T cell receptor beta chain sequence and its context. What it binds is unknown. Produced via immunoSEQ multiplex PCR; TCRdb's table is partial and in-frame only. Found here are under 650,000 clones, almost 97% of them singletons; the top ten hold about 0.064%. The germline CDR1 and CDR2 sequences are KGHSH and LQKENI. CDR3 length: 13 residues. V dropped 1 base and J dropped 8 bases, with 9 bases sitting between them. The data originate from a study of shared clonotypes between healthy human individuals. Overall study: CD8 memory received one plate per donor, CD8 naive two, CD4 memory three and CD4 naive three.

Whole-study findings and limits: Approximately 5.4% of naive CD4 clonotypes were common to a few donors. Clonotypes which were not shared had lower generation probabilities than clonotypes that all four donors shared.

The sequenced sample was naive CD4+ T cells sorted from blood. Subset specified: CD45RA+ positively selected. The chain combines TRBV18 with TRBJ2-1; tentative D call: TRBD2 (5 bases). This TCR was recovered from a woman aged 30 to 39 in good health. The CDR3 DNA reads TGTGCCAGCTCACCACTGGACGGGGATGAGCAGTTCTTC. Translating it yields CASSPLDGDEQFF. The full variable domain, with the rest looked up from reference TRBV18 and TRBJ2-1, is NAGVMQNPRHLVRRRGQEARLRCSPMKGHSHVYWYRQLPEEGLKFMVYLQKENIIDESGMPKERFSAEFPKEGPSILRIQQVVRGDSAAYFCASSPLDGDEQFFGPGTRLTVL.